This T cell receptor (beta chain) was identified during a study of Ad26.COV2.S vaccination and SARS-CoV-2 variants. Notes on the study in general: Reports say spike-specific CD8+ and CD4+ T cell responses covered substantial breadth after vaccination. Assessments of TCR breadth and depth may have underestimated the total T cell responses.

CDR3 length: 13 residues. Germline-derived CDR1 and CDR2 are KGHSH and LQKENI. Trimming cost V 5 bases and J 4 bases, with 9 bases left between them. This table comes from immunoSEQ multiplex PCR, and its TCRdb copy is limited to in-frame clones, with some not included. Among approximately 340,000 clones listed, roughly nine tenths were seen once. A word on this clone: No antigen is known for it.

The origin of this receptor is a human donor who had recovered from COVID-19. The chain links TRBV18 to TRBJ1-5; D may be TRBD1 (6 bases). Material: peripheral blood, obtained after recovery from COVID-19. The CDR3 loop is CASSTGPNQPQHF. The CDR3 nucleotides read TGTGCCAGCTCAACAGGGCCAAATCAGCCCCAGCATTTT. The whole variable domain, remainder taken from reference TRBV18 and TRBJ1-5, is NAGVMQNPRHLVRRRGQEARLRCSPMKGHSHVYWYRQLPEEGLKFMVYLQKENIIDESGMPKERFSAEFPKEGPSILRIQQVVRGDSAAYFCASSTGPNQPQHFGDGTRLSIL.